The present T cell receptor (beta chain) was sequenced within a study of blood T cell repertoires in COVID-19. This table comes from immunoSEQ multiplex PCR, and its TCRdb copy is limited to in-frame clones, with some not included. The sample consists of 150,000 to 200,000 clones, roughly 90% of them appearing once. As for this clone: This sample also contains other DNA sequences that code for the same CDR3.

This CDR3 region has 13 residues. Germline loops: CDR1 KGHSH, CDR2 LQKENI. The V and J ends lost 2 bases and 8 bases, in that order; junction bases with no gene match: 5. The chain couples TRBV18 to TRBJ1-2; 7 positions match TRBD1. What was sequenced was peripheral blood. This TCR was recovered from a man in his 60s with acute or convalescent COVID-19. The CDR3 reads CASSPDRAGGYTF. In DNA form, the CDR3 reads TGTGCCAGCTCACCAGACAGGGCTGGCGGCTACACCTTC.